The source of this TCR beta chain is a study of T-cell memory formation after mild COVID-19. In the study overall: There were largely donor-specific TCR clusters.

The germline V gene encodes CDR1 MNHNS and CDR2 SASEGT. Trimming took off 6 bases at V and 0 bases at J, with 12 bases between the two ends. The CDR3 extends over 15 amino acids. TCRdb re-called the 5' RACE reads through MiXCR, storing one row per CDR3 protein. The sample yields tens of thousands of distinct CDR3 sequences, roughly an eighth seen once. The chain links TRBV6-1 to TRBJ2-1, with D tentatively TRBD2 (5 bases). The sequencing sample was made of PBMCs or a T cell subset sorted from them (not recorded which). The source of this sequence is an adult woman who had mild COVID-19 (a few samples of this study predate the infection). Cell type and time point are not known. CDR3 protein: CASRLDFSSYNEQFF. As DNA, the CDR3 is TGTGCCAGCAGATTGGACTTTAGCTCCTACAATGAGCAGTTCTTC.